The present TCR beta chain was sequenced within a study of Tregs in tolerant kidney transplant recipients (dated by TCRdb to the late 2010s). General notes on the study: Before combined kidney and bone marrow transplantation, this study identified donor-specific regulatory T cells using TCRbeta sequencing and then followed those same cells after transplant. Several methods of expanding Tregs specific for an allogeneic donor were compared by TCRbeta repertoire sequencing in 3 healthy controls. The study at large found these results: Biological reproducibility was not directly addressed, though technical replication error appeared minimal. Expanding Tregs with activated donor B cells appeared to identify the most biologically relevant and donor-specific TCRbeta repertoire. The study was limited by small patient numbers, and the findings need validation in larger populations and under other immunosuppression protocols.

For TCRbeta CDR3 sequencing, genomic DNA was extracted from sorted cells using the QIAGEN DNeasy Blood and Tissue Kit. Through immunoSEQ, high-throughput TCRbeta CDR3 sequencing was done commercially, including PCR amplification with internal controls and bias correction. Per the original workflow: Unique productive TCRbeta sequences were defined by CDR3 nucleotide sequence where primers matched, and otherwise by CDR3 amino acid sequence together with Vbeta and Jbeta genes. To correct for sorting error, sequences found in more than one sorted population at a frequency ratio of 2:1 or less were discarded, and the remaining shared sequences were assigned to the population with the higher frequency. Sequences were defined as donor-reactive when expanded at least 5-fold in CFSE-low cells versus unstimulated cells and present at a frequency of at least 0.01% in CFSE-low cells. Repertoire divergence was quantified by Jensen-Shannon divergence calculated from the top 100 TCRbeta sequences ranked by frequency. For samples with multiple sequencing runs, sorting error was corrected separately for each run before the runs were pooled. This is the immuneACCESS table as TCRdb keeps it, with only in-frame sequences that have V and J called. A part of the clones is gone; compared with another copy, unresolved V genes explain less than half, and the rest is unexplained. V and J calls and clone size are those listed in that table; D and trimming were worked out from the DNA. The sample table shows about 240,000 clones, and approximately 83% are seen once. Around 0.64% of the sample belongs to the ten largest clones.

From cysteine to phenylalanine, the CDR3 is 14 amino acids long. Only the CDR3 part of the read is kept: 42 bases, read in frame from the first base. Between the V and J ends, shortened by 4 bases and 2 bases respectively, the junction contains 11 bases. CDR1 and CDR2, per the germline V gene, are SGHRS and YFSETQ. As regards this clone: This receptor's antigen is unknown. No quality values exist for individual bases; no much larger clone is one base distant.

Thawed PBMCs were FACS-sorted into unstimulated Tregs (CD4+CD25+CD127-), CD4+ non-Tregs (CD4+CD25-), CD4 cells and CD8 cells. Blood from healthy controls was obtained either as purchased buffy coats or from healthy volunteers. Healthy control blood was processed by Ficoll density gradient to PBMCs and cryopreserved; patient PBMCs were collected before and after transplant. The receptor chain draws on TRBV5-1 and TRBJ2-3; TRBD2 is a weak D gene call, 6 bases matching. This TCR came from a human donor in good health. Sample: CD4+ T cells from blood. The DNA sequence is as follows: TGCGCCAGCAGCCCCCGGGGGACCACAGATACGCAGTATTTT. This encodes CASSPRGTTDTQYF.